One sample yielded the 12 T cell receptor beta chains listed below, sequenced in a study of T-cell memory formation after mild COVID-19. Each CDR3 protein gets one entry after TCRdb re-called the 5' RACE reads with MiXCR. The sample yields roughly 50,000 distinct CDR3 sequences, more than 9% seen once. What was sequenced was PBMCs or a T cell subset sorted from them (not recorded which). All receptors derive from a man aged 18 to 30 who had mild COVID-19 (a few samples of this study predate the infection). Cell type and time point are not known.

The sample holds many counts of this clonotype. The genes are TRBV11-2 and TRBJ2-1; TRBD1 matches at 8 bases. The CDR3 totals 18 residues. J was trimmed by 0 bases and V by 2 bases; bases with no gene match: 9. Looked up from germline, CDR1 is SGHAT and CDR2 is FQNNGV. CDR3 sequence (DNA): TGTGCCAGCAGCTTAAGGCAGGGGGCGACCGCCTCCTACAATGAGCAGTTCTTC. Translated: CASSLRQGATASYNEQFF.

The sample holds a few counts of this clonotype. The chain joins TRBV20-1 to TRBJ1-5; D uncertain. The length of the CDR3 is 12 residues. Trimming removed 4 bases at V and 4 bases at J, with 8 bases between. Germline assignment: CDR1 DFQATT and CDR2 SNEGSKA (reference sequence). The CDR3 spells CSATNPNQPQHF. The CDR3 nucleotides are TGCAGTGCTACCAACCCAAATCAGCCCCAGCATTTT.

V and J are TRBV7-9 and TRBJ1-5; D gene ambiguous. The V and J ends lost 2 bases and 2 bases respectively, with 4 bases between them. CDR3 size: 13 residues. In germline, CDR1 is SEHNR, CDR2 FQNEAQ (reference sequence). The CDR3 sequence is CASSLQGNQPQHF. The CDR3 DNA reads TGTGCCAGCAGCTTACAGGGCAATCAGCCCCAGCATTTT. The variable domain in full, completed from reference TRBV7-9 and TRBJ1-5, reads DTGVSQNPRHKITKRGQNVTFRCDPISEHNRLYWYRQTLGQGPEFLTYFQNEAQLEKSRLLSDRFSAERPKGSFSTLEIQRTEQGDSAMYLCASSLQGNQPQHFGDGTRLSIL.

The chain employs TRBV20-1 and TRBJ1-1; D might be TRBD1 (6 bases). Germline V lookup: CDR1 DFQATT, CDR2 SNEGSKA (reference sequence). The CDR3 loop spans 12 amino acids. V was cut by 2 bases and J by 5 bases, with 9 bases left in between. The CDR3 spells CSARKQGTEAFF. The CDR3 bases are TGCAGTGCTAGAAAACAGGGTACTGAAGCTTTCTTT.

This clonotype was counted a few times. The V call is TRBV6-6, the J call TRBJ2-7; D is unclear. CDR3 length: 14 residues. V lost 2 bases to trimming and J lost 0 bases, with 8 bases between them. Germline assignment: CDR1 MNHNY and CDR2 SVGAGI (reference sequence). CDR3 DNA sequence: TGTGCCAGCAGTTACCTACTACGCTCCTACGAGCAGTACTTC. Protein sequence: CASSYLLRSYEQYF.

The chain recombines TRBV2 with TRBJ2-2; 9 nucleotides agree with TRBD1. The CDR3 is 16 residues long. The V segment lost 7 bases and the J segment 5 bases; nucleotides outside the gene matches: 11. From germline, CDR1 is SNHLY and CDR2 FYNNEI. As DNA, the CDR3 is TGTGCCAGCACTACCCACAGGGGGCCGGGGACCGGGGAGCTGTTTTTT. Translated, it gives CASTTHRGPGTGELFF.

This clonotype turned up a few times. The gene calls are TRBV20-1 and TRBJ1-6; D possibly corresponds to TRBD1 (5 bases). From germline, CDR1 is DFQATT and CDR2 SNEGSKA (reference sequence). The CDR3 covers 13 residues. V was shortened by 0 bases and J by 8 bases, with 8 bases between the two germline ends. The CDR3 reads CSAREGDYSPLHF. The CDR3, as DNA: TGCAGTGCTAGAGAGGGGGATTATTCACCCCTCCACTTT.

The V gene is TRBV5-1, the J gene TRBJ2-1; 10 bases are a match to TRBD2. This CDR3 has 13 amino acids. Germline CDR1 is SGHRS and CDR2 is YFSETQ. With V trimmed by 7 bases and J by 5 bases, 3 bases remained unmatched. The CDR3 reads CASQRGGDNEQFF. The DNA for the CDR3 is TGCGCCAGCCAGCGGGGGGGGGACAATGAGCAGTTCTTC.

This chain uses TRBV2 with TRBJ2-3; D not resolved. This CDR3 region has 11 residues. V gave up 11 bases and J gave up 5 bases, with 11 bases separating them. Germline-derived CDR1 and CDR2 are SNHLY and FYNNEI. The DNA of the CDR3 is TGTGCCCGCCAGAATGGAGATACGCAGTATTTT. It is translated as CARQNGDTQYF.

This clonotype has only one observation. Here the CDR3 omits its conserved ending phenylalanine or tryptophan, so a read error is the likely source. The V call is TRBV6-2 or TRBV6-3, the J call TRBJ1-1, with 7 nucleotides matching TRBD1. The germline gives CDR1 MNHEY, CDR2 SVGEGT. The CDR3 sequence is 13 residues long. Unmatched junction bases numbered 5, after V lost 6 bases and J lost 4 bases. The CDR3 is CASRLTGATEAFL. CDR3 nucleotides: TGTGCCAGCAGATTAACAGGGGCCACTGAAGCTTTCTTA.

The chain links TRBV7-2 to TRBJ1-6; D call uncertain. The CDR3 sequence is 12 residues long. CDR1 is SGHTA, CDR2 FQGNSA, per germline. Between the trimmed V and J ends, which lost 4 bases and 7 bases, there was a span of 5 bases. The CDR3 loop reads CASSSRNSPLHF. CDR3 DNA: TGTGCCAGCAGCTCCCGAAATTCACCCCTCCACTTT.

The chain uses TRBV4-3 and TRBJ2-2, with TRBD1 matching over 8 bases. CDR1 LGHNA and CDR2 YSLEER come from the germline V gene. This CDR3 region has 15 residues. V shed 5 bases and J 4 bases; nucleotides not matched to a gene: 6. Here the CDR3 reads CASSDQGASTGELFF. The CDR3 nucleotides are TGCGCCAGCAGCGATCAGGGGGCCAGCACCGGGGAGCTGTTTTTT.